Listed below are T cell receptor beta chains from one sample, sequenced in a study of HIV-infected patients and healthy controls. TCRdb passed the 5' RACE reads through MiXCR, listing each CDR3 protein once. The data contain 60,000 to 75,000 distinct CDR3 sequences, about 17% of them singletons. Sequencing was done on a sample of CD4+ T cells from blood. Receptor source: a human donor in good health. The CDR3 runs from the conserved cysteine through the conserved F or W. A D gene is named only where the DNA matches it firmly. Size is stated for part of the rows, as once, few or many counts, or as a class when the clone is expanded.

D: .
V: TRBV29-1
size: many
J: TRBJ2-5
DNA: TGCAGCTACCGTAGAGCGGGAGAGACCCAGTACTTC
CDR3: CSYRRAGETQYF

D: TRBD2
V: TRBV28
size: few
J: TRBJ2-5
DNA: TGTGCCAGCTCTAAGACGGGACTAGCGGGAGAAGAGACCCAGTACTTC
CDR3: CASSKTGLAGEETQYF

D: .
V: TRBV20-1
size: .
J: TRBJ1-1
DNA: TGCAGTGCTAGAGACAAGGTCGTGGGAGACACTGAAGCTTTCTTT
CDR3: CSARDKVVGDTEAFF

D: .
V: TRBV11-2
size: .
J: TRBJ2-1
DNA: TGTGCCAGCAGCTTAGTTCTGCAGGGTAGGAGCTCCTACAATGAGCAGTTCTTC
CDR3: CASSLVLQGRSSYNEQFF

D: .
V: TRBV6-2/TRBV6-3
size: .
J: TRBJ2-1
DNA: TGTGCCAGCATCACCGGGACAGCGGGCCTTAATGAGCAGTTCTTC
CDR3: CASITGTAGLNEQFF

D: .
V: TRBV4-2
size: .
J: TRBJ2-7
DNA: TGTGCCAGCAGCCAAGCGGTAGGCTGGTCCTACGAGCAGTACTTC
CDR3: CASSQAVGWSYEQYF

D: .
V: TRBV6-5
size: .
J: TRBJ2-3
DNA: TGTGCCAGCAGCCTCCGACCCACAGATACGCAGTATTTT
CDR3: CASSLRPTDTQYF

D: .
V: TRBV7-9
size: few
J: TRBJ2-2
DNA: TGTGCCAGCAGCCTACAGACAGACACCGGGGAGCTGTTTTTT
CDR3: CASSLQTDTGELFF

D: .
V: TRBV28
size: .
J: TRBJ1-6
DNA: TGTGCCAGCAGTTTAGTCCCGAGCTCCTATAATTCACCCCTCCACTTT
CDR3: CASSLVPSSYNSPLHF

D: .
V: TRBV20-1
size: .
J: TRBJ2-7
DNA: TGCAGTGCTAGTTCAGACTCCTACGAGCAGTACTTC
CDR3: CSASSDSYEQYF

D: .
V: TRBV6-1
size: .
J: TRBJ1-5
DNA: TGTGCCAGCAGTAGGGAATTTGGCAATCAGCCCCAGCATTTT
CDR3: CASSREFGNQPQHF

D: .
V: TRBV12-3/TRBV12-4
size: many
J: TRBJ2-1
DNA: TGTGCCAGCAATCCGGGACTCAGGCCGGGGAATGAGCAGTTCTTC
CDR3: CASNPGLRPGNEQFF

D: .
V: TRBV30
size: .
J: TRBJ1-4
DNA: TGTGCCTGGACGGCGGCAACTAATGAAAAACTGTTTTTT
CDR3: CAWTAATNEKLFF

D: TRBD1
V: TRBV4-2
size: .
J: TRBJ1-5
DNA: TGTGCCAGCAGCCAAGTTTCGGGACAGCGAGTTTCTCCCCAGCATTTT
CDR3: CASSQVSGQRVSPQHF

D: .
V: TRBV5-1
size: .
J: TRBJ2-1
DNA: TGCGCCAGCAGCTTGGGTCGGCAGAGCAATGAGCAGTTCTTC
CDR3: CASSLGRQSNEQFF

D: TRBD1
V: TRBV19
size: .
J: TRBJ1-5
DNA: TGTGCCAGTAGCGCTGCACGGAGGGACAGTGGCAATCAGCCCCAGCATTTT
CDR3: CASSAARRDSGNQPQHF

D: TRBD2
V: TRBV7-2
size: many
J: TRBJ2-2
DNA: TGTGCCAGCAGCTTTGGGGGGGAGAGAACCGGGGAGCTGTTTTTT
CDR3: CASSFGGERTGELFF

D: .
V: TRBV6-2/TRBV6-3
size: few
J: TRBJ2-7
DNA: TGTGCCAGCAGTTATATTGGGACAACGGAGCAGTACTTC
CDR3: CASSYIGTTEQYF

D: .
V: TRBV12-3/TRBV12-4
size: .
J: TRBJ2-2
DNA: TGTGCCAGCAGCCCCAGCGGCCGGAAGAACACCGGGGAGCTGTTTTTT
CDR3: CASSPSGRKNTGELFF

D: .
V: TRBV6-6
size: .
J: TRBJ1-2
DNA: TGTGCCAGCAGCCAACGGGGGGCCAGCGAGAATGGCTACACCTTC
CDR3: CASSQRGASENGYTF

D: .
V: TRBV20-1
size: few
J: TRBJ1-4
DNA: TGCAGTGCTGCTTTCTGGGGCATTAATGAAAAACTGTTTTTT
CDR3: CSAAFWGINEKLFF

D: TRBD1
V: TRBV27
size: many
J: TRBJ1-1
DNA: TGTGCCAGCAGTTATCCCTCAGGGGGCAAGGGCACTGAAGCTTTCTTT
CDR3: CASSYPSGGKGTEAFF

D: .
V: TRBV7-2
size: many
J: TRBJ1-4
DNA: TGTGCCAGCAGCTTAGCTGGGGCCTATAGCTCGGCGGAAAAACTGTTTTTT
CDR3: CASSLAGAYSSAEKLFF

D: .
V: TRBV7-6
size: few
J: TRBJ1-6
DNA: TGTGCCAGCAGCTACACAGGCGGTTCACCCCTCCACTTT
CDR3: CASSYTGGSPLHF

D: TRBD2
V: TRBV7-2
size: few
J: TRBJ2-7
DNA: TGTGCCAGCAGCTGGTCGGGGACTAGCGCGTACGAGCAGTACTTC
CDR3: CASSWSGTSAYEQYF

D: .
V: TRBV29-1
size: many
J: TRBJ2-5
DNA: TGCAGCGTTGAACGTATAGAGACCCAGTACTTC
CDR3: CSVERIETQYF

D: .
V: TRBV20-1
size: few
J: TRBJ1-6
DNA: TGCAGTGCTAGAGTTGGTGTTGGAGGCAGCACCTATAATTCACCCCTCCACTTT
CDR3: CSARVGVGGSTYNSPLHF

D: .
V: TRBV7-3
size: many
J: TRBJ1-1
DNA: TGTGCCACCTCCCGAGGGCCGAACACTGAAGCTTTCTTT
CDR3: CATSRGPNTEAFF

D: .
V: TRBV18
size: few
J: TRBJ2-7
DNA: TGTGCCAGCTCACCGGTCGCGGCGGGTGAGCAGTACTTC
CDR3: CASSPVAAGEQYF

D: .
V: TRBV29-1
size: few
J: TRBJ2-3
DNA: TGCAGCGTCACGGGACTGCGATCAGATACGCAGTATTTT
CDR3: CSVTGLRSDTQYF

D: .
V: TRBV5-1
size: few
J: TRBJ1-4
DNA: TGCGCCAGCAGCTTAGGACAGCCGAATGAAAAACTGTTTTTT
CDR3: CASSLGQPNEKLFF

D: TRBD1
V: TRBV7-2
size: few
J: TRBJ2-1
DNA: TGTGCCAGCAGCTTAGTACAGGGGACCCTAAATGAGCAGTTCTTC
CDR3: CASSLVQGTLNEQFF

D: TRBD2
V: TRBV20-1
size: few
J: TRBJ2-1
DNA: TGCAGTGCTATTCACCCGCTAGCGGGAAAACGGAATGAGCAGTTCTTC
CDR3: CSAIHPLAGKRNEQFF